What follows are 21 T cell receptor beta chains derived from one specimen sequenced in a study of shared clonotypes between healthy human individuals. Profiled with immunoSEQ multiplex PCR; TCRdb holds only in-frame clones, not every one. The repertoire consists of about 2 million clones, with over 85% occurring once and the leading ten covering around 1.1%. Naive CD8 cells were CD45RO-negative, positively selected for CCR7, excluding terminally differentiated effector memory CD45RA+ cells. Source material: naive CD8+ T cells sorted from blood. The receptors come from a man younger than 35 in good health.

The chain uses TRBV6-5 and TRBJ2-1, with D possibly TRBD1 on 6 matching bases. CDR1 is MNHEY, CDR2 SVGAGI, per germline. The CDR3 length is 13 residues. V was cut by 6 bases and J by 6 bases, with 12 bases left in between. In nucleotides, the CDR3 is TGTGCCAGCAGATCCCGGGACACCAATGAGCAGTTCTTC. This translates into CASRSRDTNEQFF.

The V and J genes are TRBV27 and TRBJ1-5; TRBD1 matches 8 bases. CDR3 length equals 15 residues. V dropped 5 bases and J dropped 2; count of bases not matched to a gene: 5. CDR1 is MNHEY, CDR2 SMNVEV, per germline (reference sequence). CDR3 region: CASSPDRGGNQPQHF. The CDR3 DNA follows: TGTGCCAGCAGTCCCGACAGGGGTGGCAATCAGCCCCAGCATTTT.

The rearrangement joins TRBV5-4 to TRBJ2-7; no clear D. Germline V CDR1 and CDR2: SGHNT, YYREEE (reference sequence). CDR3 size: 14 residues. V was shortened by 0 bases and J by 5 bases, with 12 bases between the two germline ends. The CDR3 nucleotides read TGTGCCAGCAGCTTGGCGTTCGGCCTGGACGAGCAGTACTTC. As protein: CASSLAFGLDEQYF. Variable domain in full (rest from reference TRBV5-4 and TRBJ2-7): ETGVTQSPTHLIKTRGQQVTLRCSSQSGHNTVSWYQQALGQGPQFIFQYYREEENGRGNFPPRFSGLQFPNYSSELNVNALELDDSALYLCASSLAFGLDEQYFGPGTRLTVT.

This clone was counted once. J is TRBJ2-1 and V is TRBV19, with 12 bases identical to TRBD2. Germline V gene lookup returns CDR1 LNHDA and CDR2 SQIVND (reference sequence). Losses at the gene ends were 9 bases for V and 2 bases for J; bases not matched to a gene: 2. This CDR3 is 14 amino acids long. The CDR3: CASRTSGAYNEQFF. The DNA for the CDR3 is TGTGCCAGCCGGACTAGCGGGGCCTACAATGAGCAGTTCTTC. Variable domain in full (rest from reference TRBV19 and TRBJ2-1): DGGITQSPKYLFRKEGQNVTLSCEQNLNHDAMYWYRQDPGQGLRLIYYSQIVNDFQKGDIAEGYSVSREKKESFPLTVTSAQKNPTAFYLCASRTSGAYNEQFFGPGTRLTVL.

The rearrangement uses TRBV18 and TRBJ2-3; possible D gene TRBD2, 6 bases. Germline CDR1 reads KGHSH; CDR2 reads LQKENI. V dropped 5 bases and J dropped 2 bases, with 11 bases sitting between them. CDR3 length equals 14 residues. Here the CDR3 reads CASSASGVTDTQYF. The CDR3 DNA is TGTGCCAGCTCAGCGTCGGGGGTCACAGATACGCAGTATTTT.

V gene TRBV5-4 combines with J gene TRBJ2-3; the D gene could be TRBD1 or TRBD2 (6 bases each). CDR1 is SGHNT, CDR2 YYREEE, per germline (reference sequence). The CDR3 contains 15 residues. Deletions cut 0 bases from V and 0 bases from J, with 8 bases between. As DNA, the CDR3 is TGTGCCAGCAGCTTGGCGGGGGCGAGCACAGATACGCAGTATTTT. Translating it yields CASSLAGASTDTQYF. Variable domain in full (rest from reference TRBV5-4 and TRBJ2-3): ETGVTQSPTHLIKTRGQQVTLRCSSQSGHNTVSWYQQALGQGPQFIFQYYREEENGRGNFPPRFSGLQFPNYSSELNVNALELDDSALYLCASSLAGASTDTQYFGPGTRLTVL.

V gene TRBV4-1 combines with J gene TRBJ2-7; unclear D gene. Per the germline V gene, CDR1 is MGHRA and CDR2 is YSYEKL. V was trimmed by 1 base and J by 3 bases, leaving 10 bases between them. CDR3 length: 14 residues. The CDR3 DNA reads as TGCGCCAGCAGCCAAGGTGACGGGTTCTACGAGCAGTACTTC. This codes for CASSQGDGFYEQYF.

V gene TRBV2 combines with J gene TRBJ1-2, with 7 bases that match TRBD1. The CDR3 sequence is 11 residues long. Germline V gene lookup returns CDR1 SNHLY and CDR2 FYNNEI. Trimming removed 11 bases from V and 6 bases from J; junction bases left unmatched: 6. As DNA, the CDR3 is TGTGCCGAGGGGGCCATCGATGGCTACACCTTC. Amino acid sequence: CAEGAIDGYTF.

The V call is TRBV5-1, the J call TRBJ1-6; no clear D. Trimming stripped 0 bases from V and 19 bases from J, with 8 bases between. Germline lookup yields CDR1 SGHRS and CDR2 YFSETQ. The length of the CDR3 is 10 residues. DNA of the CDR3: TGCGCCAGCAGCTTGGGGCCGCGTCACTTT. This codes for CASSLGPRHF.

The CDR3: CASSPPGGDGEQFF. Here the CDR3 DNA reads TGTGCCAGCTCACCCCCCGGAGGAGATGGTGAGCAGTTCTTC. The chain carries TRBV18 and TRBJ2-1; maybe TRBD2 (5 bases). The germline gives CDR1 KGHSH, CDR2 LQKENI. V lost 3 bases to trimming and J lost 9 bases, with 15 bases between them. The CDR3 consists of 14 residues.

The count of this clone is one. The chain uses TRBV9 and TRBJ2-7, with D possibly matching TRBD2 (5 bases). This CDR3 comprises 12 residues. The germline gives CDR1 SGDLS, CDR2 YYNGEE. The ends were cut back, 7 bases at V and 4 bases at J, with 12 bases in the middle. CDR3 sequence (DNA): TGTGCCAGCGGAGGCAGATTATACGAGCAGTACTTC. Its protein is CASGGRLYEQYF.

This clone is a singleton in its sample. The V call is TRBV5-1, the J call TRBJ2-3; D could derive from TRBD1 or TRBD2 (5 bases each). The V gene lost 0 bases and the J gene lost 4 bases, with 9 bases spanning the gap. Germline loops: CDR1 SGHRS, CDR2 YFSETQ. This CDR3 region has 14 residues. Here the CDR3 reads CASSLVRGADTQYF. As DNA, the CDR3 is TGCGCCAGCAGCTTGGTTCGGGGCGCAGATACGCAGTATTTT.

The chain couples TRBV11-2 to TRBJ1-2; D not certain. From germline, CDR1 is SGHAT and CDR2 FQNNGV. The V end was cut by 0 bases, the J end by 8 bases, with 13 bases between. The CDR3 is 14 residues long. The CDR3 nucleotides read TGTGCCAGCAGCTTAGAACGGCCCATTGAGGGCTACACCTTC. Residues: CASSLERPIEGYTF.

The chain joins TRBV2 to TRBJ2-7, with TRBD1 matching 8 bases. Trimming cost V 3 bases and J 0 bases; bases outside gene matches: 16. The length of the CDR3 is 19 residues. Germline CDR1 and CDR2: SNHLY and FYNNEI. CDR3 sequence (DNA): TGTGCCAGCAGTGACCCGGGACAGGACTCCGAAAGCAGCTCCTACGAGCAGTACTTC. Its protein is CASSDPGQDSESSSYEQYF.

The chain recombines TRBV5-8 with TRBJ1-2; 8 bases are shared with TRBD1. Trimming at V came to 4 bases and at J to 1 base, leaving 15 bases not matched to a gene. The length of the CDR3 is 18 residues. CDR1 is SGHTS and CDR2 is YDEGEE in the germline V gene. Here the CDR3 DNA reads TGTGCCAGCAGCCCTATCAATCCCCCAGGGGGCCATAACTATGGCTACACCTTC. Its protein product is CASSPINPPGGHNYGYTF.

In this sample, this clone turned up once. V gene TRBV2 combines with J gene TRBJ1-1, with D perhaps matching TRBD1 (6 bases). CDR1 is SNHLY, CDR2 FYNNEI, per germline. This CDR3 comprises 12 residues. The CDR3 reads CAAWTVDTEAFF. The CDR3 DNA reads TGTGCAGCCTGGACAGTCGACACTGAAGCTTTCTTT.

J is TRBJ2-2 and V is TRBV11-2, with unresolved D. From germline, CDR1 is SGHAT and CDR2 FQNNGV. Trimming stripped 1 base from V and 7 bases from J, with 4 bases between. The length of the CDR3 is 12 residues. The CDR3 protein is CASSLGNGELFF. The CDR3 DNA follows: TGTGCCAGCAGCTTAGGGAACGGGGAGCTGTTTTTT.

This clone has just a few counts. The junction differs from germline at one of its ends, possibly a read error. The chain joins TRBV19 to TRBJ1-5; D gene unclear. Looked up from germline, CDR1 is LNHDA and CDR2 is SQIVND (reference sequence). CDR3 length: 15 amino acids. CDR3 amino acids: CASSVDGDSNQPQHF. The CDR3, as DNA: TGTGCCAGTAGTGTAGACGGAGATAGCAATCAGCCCCAGCATTTT.

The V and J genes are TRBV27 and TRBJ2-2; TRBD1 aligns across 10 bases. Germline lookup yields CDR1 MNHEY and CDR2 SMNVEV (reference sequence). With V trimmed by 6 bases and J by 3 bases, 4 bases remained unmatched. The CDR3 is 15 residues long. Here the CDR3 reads CASSLGQGDTGELFF. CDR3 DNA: TGTGCCAGCAGCCTTGGACAGGGGGACACCGGGGAGCTGTTTTTT.

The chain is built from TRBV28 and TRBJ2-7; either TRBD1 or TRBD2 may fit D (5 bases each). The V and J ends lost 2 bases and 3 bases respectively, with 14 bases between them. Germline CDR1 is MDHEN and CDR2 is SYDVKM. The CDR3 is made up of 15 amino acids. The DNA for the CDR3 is TGTGCCAGCAGTTTAAACCGGGACGCACTCTACGAGCAGTACTTC. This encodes CASSLNRDALYEQYF.

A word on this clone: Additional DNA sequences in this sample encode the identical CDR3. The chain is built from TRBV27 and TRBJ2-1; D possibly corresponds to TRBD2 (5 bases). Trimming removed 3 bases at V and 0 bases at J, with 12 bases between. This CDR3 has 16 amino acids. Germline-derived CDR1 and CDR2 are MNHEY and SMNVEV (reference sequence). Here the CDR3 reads CASSFLSGSSYNEQFF. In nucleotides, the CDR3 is TGTGCCAGCAGTTTCTTGAGCGGAAGCTCCTACAATGAGCAGTTCTTC.